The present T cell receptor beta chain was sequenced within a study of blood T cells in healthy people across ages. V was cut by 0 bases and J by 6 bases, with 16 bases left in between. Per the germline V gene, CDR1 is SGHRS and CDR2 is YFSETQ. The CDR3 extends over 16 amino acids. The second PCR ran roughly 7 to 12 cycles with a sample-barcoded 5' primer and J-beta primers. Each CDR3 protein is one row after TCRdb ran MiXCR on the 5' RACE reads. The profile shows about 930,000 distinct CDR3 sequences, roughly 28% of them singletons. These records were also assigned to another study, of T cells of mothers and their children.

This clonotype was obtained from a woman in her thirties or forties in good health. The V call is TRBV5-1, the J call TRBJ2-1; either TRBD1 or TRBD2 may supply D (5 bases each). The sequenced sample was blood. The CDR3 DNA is TGCGCCAGCAGCTTGGCCGGGACCCTAAGGGGCAATGAGCAGTTCTTC. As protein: CASSLAGTLRGNEQFF.